This is a list of T cell receptor beta chains from one sample in a study of cytomegalovirus exposure and HLA in healthy donors. Profiling relied on immunoSEQ multiplex PCR, and the TCRdb table lists in-frame clones only, not all of them. The repertoire holds around 160,000 clones, with 65% to 90% as singletons. Sequencing used PBMCs. All receptors derive from a human donor in good health. Each CDR3 is given with its conserved first and last residue. D genes are given only for firm matches.

J	V	D	CDR3
TRBJ2-7	TRBV11-2	-	CASGLGPDYEQYF
TRBJ2-7	TRBV4-3	-	CASSQETAYEQYF
TRBJ1-4	TRBV18	-	CASSPAGVPGEKLFF
TRBJ2-3	TRBV7-9	TRBD2	CASSLGLAGGTDTQYF
TRBJ2-7	TRBV10-3	TRBD2	CAIRSSGGELYEQYF
TRBJ1-2	TRBV20-1	TRBD1	CSAPTGYGYTF
TRBJ1-2	TRBV4-1	TRBD1	CASSPRDRGYGYTF
TRBJ2-7	TRBV12-5	-	CASGLIALAYEQYF
TRBJ2-1	TRBV9	-	CASSPTLGTPAYNEQFF
TRBJ1-1	TRBV6-1	-	CASSGGRAGQFEAFF
TRBJ2-1	TRBV25-1	-	CASSEFGGWGNEQFF
TRBJ1-1	TRBV18	TRBD1	CASSPGQAMDTEAFF
TRBJ1-2	TRBV5-1	TRBD1	CASSFLGQGMDGYTF
TRBJ2-6	TRBV5-4	-	CASSSQSGASGANVLTF
TRBJ1-4	TRBV7-2	-	CASSLQVGGNEKLFF
TRBJ2-7	TRBV7-6	TRBD1	CASSLRQGSHEQYF
TRBJ2-5	TRBV7-9	TRBD2	CASSKPGTIRAQYF
TRBJ1-2	TRBV10-3	-	CAIRVDMEGYGYTF
TRBJ2-2	TRBV7-2	TRBD2	CASSLTSGPNTGELFF
TRBJ1-1	TRBV11-3	TRBD1	CASSLDRGTYTEAFF
TRBJ1-1	TRBV6-1	TRBD1	CASSTRQGYNTEAFF
TRBJ2-4	TRBV6-6	-	CASSSDGGLAKNIQYF
TRBJ1-5	TRBV6-1	-	CASSTNRDNQPQHF
TRBJ1-1	TRBV11-2	TRBD1	CASSLSGGGTEAFF
TRBJ1-3	TRBV6-1	-	CASSASGSGNTIYF
TRBJ1-2	TRBV6-5	TRBD1	CASSQADRVHGYPF
TRBJ2-7	TRBV7-8	TRBD2	CASSIRLAGIGEQYF
TRBJ1-1	TRBV25-1	-	CASSDEEQLNTEAFF
TRBJ2-3	TRBV7-2	-	CASSLVYGGLLSTDTQYF
TRBJ2-1	TRBV4-1	TRBD2	CASSQGTSNEQFF
TRBJ2-5	TRBV5-1	TRBD2	CASSPGLAGGPQETQYF
TRBJ2-2	TRBV10-3	-	CAIKRDGGVVTGELFF
TRBJ1-2	TRBV5-4	-	CASSLSGLNYGYTF
TRBJ2-3	TRBV6-5	-	CASRLGGGTDTQYF
TRBJ2-5	TRBV4-2	-	CASSPPGLQETQYF
TRBJ1-5	TRBV4-3	-	CASSQTTRGNQPQHF
TRBJ2-5	TRBV4-3	TRBD2	CASSQGSGGTQETQYF
TRBJ1-4	TRBV2	TRBD1	CASSPGQGNEKLFF
TRBJ2-3	TRBV5-8	TRBD2	CASSLRPSGGQDTQYF
TRBJ2-2	TRBV19	TRBD2	CASSRTGGDYTGELFF
TRBJ2-1	TRBV6-1	-	CASSESGTFDEQFF
TRBJ1-6	TRBV7-9	-	CASSLGQESNSPLHF
TRBJ2-3	TRBV7-3	TRBD2	CASSLFASGEDTQYF
TRBJ2-2	TRBV5-1	TRBD2	CASSLSQNSAGGVGTGELFF
TRBJ1-1	TRBV29-1	TRBD1	CSVSDRVNTEAFF
TRBJ2-1	TRBV7-2	-	CASSQIRGNSYNEQFF
TRBJ2-2	TRBV7-2	TRBD1	CASSLAGTVTGELFF
TRBJ2-7	TRBV10-3	TRBD2	CATQTSAYEQYF
TRBJ1-2	TRBV9	TRBD1	CASSYDRGVYGYTF
TRBJ1-5	TRBV5-1	-	CASSLGQGFNQPQHF
TRBJ2-5	TRBV6-5	TRBD1	CASSPGTGDGETQYF
TRBJ2-7	TRBV5-4	TRBD2	CASSQGLAVSKSYEQYF
TRBJ1-2	TRBV5-8	-	CASSLGGNRGIGYTF
TRBJ2-7	TRBV6-5	TRBD2	CASSYSHFGGGIEQYF
TRBJ1-2	TRBV11-1	-	CASSPQQFLGYTF